This T cell receptor (beta chain) was captured in a study of post-analysis software for immune sequencing data. Points from the study as a whole: About 5 TRBV segments occurring more often in patients than controls included TRBV5-6, TRBV5-1 and TRBV20-1.

This clonotype was detected many times. Antigen unknown. Presence of unique molecular identifiers characterized the TCR beta cDNA libraries. TCRdb re-analysed the PCR reads in MiXCR, keeping a single row per CDR3 protein. The sample has around 500,000 distinct CDR3 sequences, under 40% seen once; the top ten hold roughly 6%. V lost 3 bases to trimming and J lost 5 bases; unmatched junction nucleotides: 2. The CDR3 covers 14 residues. The germline gives CDR1 SGHRS, CDR2 YFSETQ. The clonotype comes from a girl under 18 with multiple sclerosis. The chain joins TRBV5-1 to TRBJ2-3, with TRBD1 identical over 11 bases. The sample taken for sequencing was blood. In nucleotides, the CDR3 is TGCGCCAGCAGCTCGGGACAGGGGGAAGATACGCAGTATTTT. This gives the protein CASSSGQGEDTQYF.